A selection of T cell receptor beta chains follows, all from one sample in a study of cytomegalovirus exposure and HLA in healthy donors. The protocol was immunoSEQ multiplex PCR, while the TCRdb copy is restricted to in-frame clones and leaves out a portion. The data contain about 150,000 clones, 70% to 90% of them singletons. Sequencing was performed on PBMCs. The receptors stem from a woman younger than 30 in good health and CMV-seropositive. CDR3s include the opening cysteine and the closing phenylalanine or tryptophan. D genes are given only for firm matches. Part of the rows lack a size; the others show once, few, many or a class for expanded clones.

J,D,V,size,length,CDR3,DNA
TRBJ1-2,TRBD1,TRBV19,NA,12,CASRGDSYGYTF,TGTGCCAGTAGGGGGGACAGCTATGGCTACACCTTC
TRBJ1-1,NA,TRBV18,NA,13,CASSPREGTEAFF,TGTGCCAGCTCACCGCGGGAAGGAACTGAAGCTTTCTTT
TRBJ2-7,NA,TRBV29-1,NA,13,CSVRLAHSYEQYF,TGCAGCGTTCGCCTAGCGCACTCCTACGAGCAGTACTTC
TRBJ2-5,NA,TRBV4-1,NA,14,CASSQVGAEETQYF,TGCGCCAGCAGCCAAGTGGGAGCCGAAGAGACCCAGTACTTC
TRBJ2-2,TRBD2,TRBV13,once,16,CASSGSGIPSPGELFF,TGTGCCAGCAGCGGTAGCGGGATCCCATCTCCCGGGGAGCTGTTTTTT
TRBJ1-2,TRBD1,TRBV15,NA,15,CATSREPGQPYGYTF,TGTGCCACCAGCCGTGAGCCGGGACAGCCCTATGGCTACACCTTC
TRBJ1-2,TRBD1,TRBV11-1,NA,14,CASSLGQPPYGYTF,TGTGCCAGCAGCTTGGGACAGCCACCTTATGGCTACACCTTC
TRBJ2-2,TRBD1,TRBV5-1,once,15,CASSTRDRNTGELFF,TGCGCCAGCAGCACTCGGGACAGGAACACCGGGGAGCTGTTTTTT
TRBJ2-7,TRBD1,TRBV5-1,NA,14,CASSTGQGAGEQYF,TGCGCCAGCAGCACGGGACAGGGGGCAGGGGAGCAGTACTTC
TRBJ2-1,TRBD2,TRBV6-6,NA,16,CASSPGGRQGLDEQFF,TGTGCCAGCAGCCCGGGGGGGAGGCAGGGCCTGGATGAGCAGTTCTTC
TRBJ2-7,TRBD2,TRBV6-5,NA,14,CASSPTSGSYEQYF,TGTGCCAGCAGTCCCACTAGCGGGAGTTACGAGCAGTACTTC
TRBJ2-7,TRBD2,TRBV15,NA,15,CATSARTSGRGEQYF,TGTGCCACCAGCGCCCGGACTAGCGGTCGAGGCGAGCAGTACTTC
TRBJ2-5,NA,TRBV5-1,NA,12,CASSLALETQYF,TGCGCCAGCAGCTTGGCCTTAGAGACCCAGTACTTC
TRBJ2-1,NA,TRBV6-1,NA,15,CASTSGQASYNEQFF,TGTGCCAGCACCTCAGGGCAGGCCTCCTACAATGAGCAGTTCTTC
TRBJ1-2,TRBD1,TRBV30,few,15,CAWSVAGQGYFGYTF,TGTGCCTGGAGTGTGGCCGGACAGGGTTATTTTGGCTACACCTTC